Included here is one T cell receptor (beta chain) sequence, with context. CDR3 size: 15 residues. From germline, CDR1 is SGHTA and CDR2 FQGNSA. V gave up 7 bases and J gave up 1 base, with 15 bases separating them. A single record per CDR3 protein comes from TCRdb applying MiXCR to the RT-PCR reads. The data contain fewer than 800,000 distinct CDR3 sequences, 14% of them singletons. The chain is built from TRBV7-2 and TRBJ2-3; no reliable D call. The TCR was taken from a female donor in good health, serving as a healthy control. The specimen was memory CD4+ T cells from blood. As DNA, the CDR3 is TGTGCCAGCACCTACCAGCCCGTGGGCACAGATACGCAGTATTTT. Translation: CASTYQPVGTDTQYF.